The rows below give T cell receptor beta chains drawn from one sample of a study of T cells in Graves' hyperthyroidism and ophthalmopathy. TCRdb itself ran the multiplex PCR reads through MiXCR, one entry per CDR3 protein. The table includes hundreds of thousands of distinct CDR3 sequences, approximately 15% detected once. Material: blood. Receptors were obtained from a woman younger than 30 with Graves' hyperthyroidism. CDR3s include the opening cysteine and the closing phenylalanine or tryptophan.

j_call: TRBJ1-1; v_call: TRBV18; cdr3_aa: CASSQSGTGHMNTEAFF
j_call: TRBJ1-1; v_call: TRBV4-1; cdr3_aa: CASSQDPDYTEAFF
j_call: TRBJ1-5; v_call: TRBV10-3; cdr3_aa: CAITRQVGANQPQHF
j_call: TRBJ2-6; v_call: TRBV5-1; cdr3_aa: CASSVTDRGSGANVLTF
j_call: TRBJ1-1; v_call: TRBV12-3/TRBV12-4; cdr3_aa: CASCWGVLTEAFF
j_call: TRBJ1-5; v_call: TRBV10-3; cdr3_aa: CAIRISIRQPQHF
j_call: TRBJ2-2; v_call: TRBV14; cdr3_aa: CASSQPGRGNTGELFF
j_call: TRBJ2-5; v_call: TRBV15; cdr3_aa: CATSRGKAGGPQETQYF
j_call: TRBJ2-3; v_call: TRBV19; cdr3_aa: CATKLAGFTDTQYF
j_call: TRBJ2-7; v_call: TRBV28; cdr3_aa: CASKTGAGKQYF
j_call: TRBJ2-7; v_call: TRBV5-1; cdr3_aa: CASSYGALADFSHEQYF
j_call: TRBJ2-7; v_call: TRBV3-1; cdr3_aa: CASSQASYEQYF
j_call: TRBJ1-1; v_call: TRBV10-3; cdr3_aa: CAISGTGGGNTEAFF
j_call: TRBJ2-7; v_call: TRBV11-1; cdr3_aa: CATKYGTGSYEQYF
j_call: TRBJ2-3; v_call: TRBV7-9; cdr3_aa: CASSLATGGPFGGTDTQYF
j_call: TRBJ1-6; v_call: TRBV25-1; cdr3_aa: CASRNTGGTNSPLHF
j_call: TRBJ2-3; v_call: TRBV20-1; cdr3_aa: CSATDRVTDTQYF